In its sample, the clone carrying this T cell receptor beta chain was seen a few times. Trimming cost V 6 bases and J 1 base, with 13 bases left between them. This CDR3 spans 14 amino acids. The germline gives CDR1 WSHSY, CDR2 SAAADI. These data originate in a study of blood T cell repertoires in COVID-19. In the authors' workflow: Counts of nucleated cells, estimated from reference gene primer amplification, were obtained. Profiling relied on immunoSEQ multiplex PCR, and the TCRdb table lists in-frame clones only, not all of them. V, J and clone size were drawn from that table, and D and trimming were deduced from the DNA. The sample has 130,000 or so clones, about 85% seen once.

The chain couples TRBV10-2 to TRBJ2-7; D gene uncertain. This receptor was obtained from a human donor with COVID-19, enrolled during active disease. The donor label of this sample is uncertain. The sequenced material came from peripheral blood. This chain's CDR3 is CASSTSSQSYEQYF. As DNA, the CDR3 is TGCGCCAGCAGCACGTCCTCACAGTCCTACGAGCAGTACTTC.